The present TCR beta chain was sequenced within a study of tumor and adjacent non-tumor tissue in lung cancer. Broader study findings: Tumor tissue had significantly higher TCR diversity than normal lung.

The template was RNA from unsorted bulk tissue. This non-tumor lung sample came from over 3 cm beyond the tumor edge. The library came from three nested PCR rounds adapted from ARM-PCR protocols. TCRdb redid the calling of the multiplex PCR reads with MiXCR, one entry per CDR3 protein. Of some 100,000 distinct CDR3 sequences listed, about 64% were seen once; the top ten hold 15% to 20%. About this clonotype itself: As yet, its antigen is unknown.

The clonotype was recovered from a man aged 55-75 years with non-small cell lung cancer. The sample comprised distant non-tumor lung tissue.

CDR3 nucleotide sequence: TGCGCCAGCAGCTTGGCTTGGGGACTGGGCCAAGAGACCCAGTACTTC. Translated, it gives CASSLAWGLGQETQYF. This sequence joins TRBV5-1 and TRBJ2-5; a weak D match, TRBD2 (6 bases). Germline values: CDR1 SGHRS, CDR2 YFSETQ. The V end was cut by 0 bases, the J end by 1 base, with 13 bases between. The CDR3 length is 16 residues.